Shown below are 12 T cell receptor beta chains from a single sample sequenced in a study of OX40 agonist ivuxolimab in advanced cancers. Method: immunoSEQ multiplex PCR; TCRdb's copy keeps in-frame clones and lacks some. Altogether fewer than 65,000 clones are present, around 92% being singletons, with the ten largest covering roughly a fifth. The sample in question was CD4+ or CD8+ T cells sorted from blood, obtained in a trial of the OX40 agonist ivuxolimab. The receptors shown here come from an adult with an advanced solid tumor such as melanoma, head and neck, liver or kidney cancer.

V and J are TRBV5-1 and TRBJ2-7; tentative D call: TRBD1 (6 bases). Trimming took off 4 bases at V and 6 bases at J, with 17 bases between the two ends. CDR1 and CDR2 from the germline V gene are SGHRS and YFSETQ. The CDR3 runs to 14 residues. CDR3 sequence reads: CASSPYRVDTEQYF. The DNA for the CDR3 is TGCGCCAGCAGCCCATACAGGGTTGACACCGAGCAGTACTTC.

The V gene is TRBV14, the J gene TRBJ2-6, with 7 nucleotides matching TRBD1. CDR3 length equals 19 residues. With V trimmed by 5 bases and J by 4 bases, 17 bases remained unmatched. Per the germline V gene, CDR1 is SGHDN and CDR2 is FVKESK. Here the CDR3 DNA reads TGTGCCAGCAGCTCCGCGGACAGGACTTCGTTGAGGGGGGCCAACGTCCTGACTTTC. It specifies CASSSADRTSLRGANVLTF.

This sequence joins TRBV10-2 and TRBJ1-6; D may be TRBD1 (6 bases). The length of the CDR3 is 12 residues. The germline V gene has CDR1 WSHSY and CDR2 SAAADI. V dropped 7 bases and J dropped 11 bases, with 12 bases sitting between them. The DNA of the CDR3 is TGCGCCAGCACGCCACAGGGTGCACCCCTCCACTTT. This gives the protein CASTPQGAPLHF.

This clone has a single count. The gene calls are TRBV11-2 and TRBJ2-1, with 9 bases that match TRBD2. This CDR3 is 17 amino acids long. The germline V gene has CDR1 SGHAT and CDR2 FQNNGV. The V segment lost 0 bases and the J segment 2 bases; nucleotides outside the gene matches: 5. CDR3 amino acids: CASSLDRTSVAYNEQFF. CDR3 DNA: TGTGCCAGCAGCTTAGACCGGACTAGCGTTGCCTACAATGAGCAGTTCTTC.

This clone has only one observation. This sequence joins TRBV7-8 and TRBJ2-7; D is possibly TRBD1 (5 bases). This CDR3 region has 14 residues. CDR1 and CDR2 from the germline V gene are SGHVS and FQNEAQ. V lost 5 bases, J lost 3 bases, and 14 bases lay in between. CDR3 nucleotide sequence: TGTGCCAGCAGCCCCTGGGCCAGGGTCTACGAGCAGTACTTC. Encoded protein: CASSPWARVYEQYF.

The chain recombines TRBV19 with TRBJ1-5; TRBD1 matches at 8 bases. The length of the CDR3 is 17 residues. The germline CDR1 and CDR2 sequences are LNHDA and SQIVND (reference sequence). V lost 4 bases, J lost 6 bases, and 14 bases stayed unmatched. The CDR3 loop is CASSTNFRTGTAQPQHF. CDR3 nucleotides: TGTGCCAGTAGTACCAATTTCCGGACAGGGACGGCTCAGCCCCAGCATTTT.

Notes on this clone: The same CDR3 arises from other DNA sequences in this sample as well. The chain employs TRBV5-1 and TRBJ2-7, with 10 bases lining up with TRBD2. The V gene end was trimmed by 0 bases and the J gene end by 1 base; junction bases not matched to a gene: 4. Germline CDR1 SGHRS, CDR2 YFSETQ. This CDR3 region has 16 residues. CDR3 coding DNA: TGCGCCAGCAGCTTGGGGAGTAGCGGGGGGTCCTACGAGCAGTACTTC. Amino acids: CASSLGSSGGSYEQYF.

This chain uses TRBV27 with TRBJ2-7, with a possible D match to TRBD2 (6 bases). CDR1 and CDR2 (germline): MNHEY, SMNVEV (reference sequence). V gave up 5 bases and J gave up 1 base, with 15 bases separating them. The CDR3 covers 15 residues. Here the CDR3 reads CASSPTAGRSYEQYF. CDR3 nucleotides: TGTGCCAGCAGTCCAACAGCGGGTCGATCCTACGAGCAGTACTTC.

The V and J genes are TRBV28 and TRBJ2-4, with 8 bases lining up with TRBD1. CDR1 MDHEN and CDR2 SYDVKM come from the germline V gene. The CDR3 spans 16 residues. J was trimmed by 8 bases and V by 3 bases; bases with no gene match: 12. CDR3 sequence reads: CASSFSRGRKYDIQYF. The CDR3 nucleotides read TGTGCCAGCAGTTTTTCCAGGGGGCGTAAATATGACATTCAGTACTTC.

The chain is built from TRBV5-1 and TRBJ2-7; 8 positions match TRBD1. The V segment lost 4 bases and the J segment 4 bases; nucleotides outside the gene matches: 7. This CDR3 contains 14 residues. Germline lookup yields CDR1 SGHRS and CDR2 YFSETQ. CDR3 in amino acids: CASSPRGREYEQYF. In DNA form, the CDR3 reads TGCGCCAGCAGCCCCAGGGGGCGCGAATACGAGCAGTACTTC.

The genes are TRBV9 and TRBJ2-2; no clear D. The germline V and J ends were trimmed by 0 bases and 6 bases, with 6 bases remaining between them. CDR1 SGDLS and CDR2 YYNGEE come from the germline V gene. The length of the CDR3 is 13 residues. CDR3 DNA: TGTGCCAGCAGCGTAGGGCGCGCCGGGGAGCTGTTTTTT. Translation: CASSVGRAGELFF.

V gene TRBV5-1 combines with J gene TRBJ2-1; possibly TRBD2 for D (6 bases). The CDR3 covers 16 residues. Germline CDR1 is SGHRS and CDR2 is YFSETQ. Trimming pared 0 bases from V and 0 bases from J, leaving 10 bases between. This chain's CDR3 is CASSLDGRSSYNEQFF. DNA of the CDR3: TGCGCCAGCAGCTTGGACGGGAGAAGCTCCTACAATGAGCAGTTCTTC.